This record covers a single T cell receptor beta chain. This CDR3 is 11 amino acids long. V lost 6 bases, J lost 7 bases, and 6 bases lay in between. The record originates from a study of blood T cell repertoires in COVID-19. Looking at the study overall: Samples came from the United States, Italy and Spain, spanning acute and convalescent COVID-19. PBMCs, B-cell-depleted T cells, or T cells were the source of the cDNA or gDNA that made up the material.

Authors' processing steps: It was from reference gene primer amplification that nucleated cell counts were estimated. Data came from immunoSEQ multiplex PCR; TCRdb stores just in-frame clones and leaves some out. Clone size and the V and J calls come from that table; the DNA yielded D and trimming. The sample has about 200,000 clones, under 90% seen once. The chain links TRBV12-3 or TRBV12-4 to TRBJ1-4; D unresolved. This TCR derives from a man in his forties or fifties with acute or convalescent COVID-19. The sequenced material came from peripheral blood. DNA of the CDR3: TGTGCCAGCAGCCAAGCTGAAAAACTGTTTTTT. It specifies CASSQAEKLFF.